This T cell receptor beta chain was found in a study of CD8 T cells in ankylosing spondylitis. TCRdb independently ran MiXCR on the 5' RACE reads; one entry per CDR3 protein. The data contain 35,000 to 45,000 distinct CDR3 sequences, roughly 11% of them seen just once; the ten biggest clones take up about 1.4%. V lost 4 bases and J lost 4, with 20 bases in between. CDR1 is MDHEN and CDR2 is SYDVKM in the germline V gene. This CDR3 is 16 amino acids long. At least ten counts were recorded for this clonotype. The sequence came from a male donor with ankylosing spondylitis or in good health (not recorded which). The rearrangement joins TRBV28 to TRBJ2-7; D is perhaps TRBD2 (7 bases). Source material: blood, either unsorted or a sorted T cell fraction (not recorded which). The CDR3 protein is CASSSPRGASGYEQYF. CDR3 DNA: TGTGCCAGCAGTTCCCCCCGGGGGGCTTCGGGTTACGAGCAGTACTTC.